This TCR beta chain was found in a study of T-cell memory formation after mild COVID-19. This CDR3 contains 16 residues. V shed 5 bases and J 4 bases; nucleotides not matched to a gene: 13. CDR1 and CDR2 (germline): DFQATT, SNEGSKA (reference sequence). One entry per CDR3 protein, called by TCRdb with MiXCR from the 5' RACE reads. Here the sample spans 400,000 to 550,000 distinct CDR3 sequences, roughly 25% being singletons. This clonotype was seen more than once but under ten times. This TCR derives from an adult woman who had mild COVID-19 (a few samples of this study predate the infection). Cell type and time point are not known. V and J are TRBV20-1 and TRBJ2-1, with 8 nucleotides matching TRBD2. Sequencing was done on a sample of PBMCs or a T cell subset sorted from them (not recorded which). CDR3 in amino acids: CSAPPKRGRDYNEQFF. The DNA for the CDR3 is TGCAGTGCTCCCCCCAAGCGGGGGAGGGATTACAATGAGCAGTTCTTC.